Sequencing of this T cell receptor beta chain was carried out in a study of vaccination effects on CD4 cells after COVID-19. The method was immunoSEQ multiplex PCR; TCRdb's version includes in-frame clones alone and lacks a portion of them. The sample records tens of thousands of clones, 75% being singletons. Before any sequencing was done, the ViraFEST assay used viral peptide pools to expand antigen-specific CD4+ T cells. Researchers isolated CD4+ T cells once approximately ten days of culture had elapsed. Nobody among the vaccine recipients had prior SARS-CoV-2 infection (nucleocapsid antibodies were negative). Peptides at 10 ug/ml and IL-2 at 9 to 10 IU/ml were added to around 2 million PBMC per well. Cultures had half their medium replaced with IL-2 medium on days 3 and 7. The CDR3 runs to 14 residues. Germline CDR1 and CDR2: LNHNV and YYDKDF (reference sequence). Trimming shortened V by 5 bases and J by 2 bases, and 11 bases separated the two germline ends.

To note about this clone: Antigen: not known.

The sequenced sample was CD4+ T cells from PBMCs cultured with HCoV-NL63 spike peptides, obtained before COVID-19 vaccination. The V gene is TRBV15, the J gene TRBJ2-3; no firm D call. This sequence originates from a human donor who received a COVID-19 vaccine. In DNA form, the CDR3 reads TGTGCCACCAGCCTTGGCTTGAACACAGATACGCAGTATTTT. This gives the protein CATSLGLNTDTQYF. Looking up the rest from reference TRBV15 and TRBJ2-3 gives the full variable domain: DAMVIQNPRYQVTQFGKPVTLSCSQTLNHNVMYWYQQKSSQAPKLLFHYYDKDFNNEADTPDNFQSRRPNTSFCFLDIRSPGLGDTAMYLCATSLGLNTDTQYFGPGTRLTVL.